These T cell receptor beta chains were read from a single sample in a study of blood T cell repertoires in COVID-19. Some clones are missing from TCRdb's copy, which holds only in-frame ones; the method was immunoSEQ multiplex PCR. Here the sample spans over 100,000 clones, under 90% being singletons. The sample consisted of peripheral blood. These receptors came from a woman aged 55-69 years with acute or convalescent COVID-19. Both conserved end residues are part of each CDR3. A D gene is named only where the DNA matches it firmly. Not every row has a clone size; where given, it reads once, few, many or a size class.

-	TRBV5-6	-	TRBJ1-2	CASSPQGRGYTF	TGTGCCAGCAGCCCGCAGGGAAGGGGCTACACCTTC
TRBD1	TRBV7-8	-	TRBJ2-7	CASSSTPGQGPYEQYF	TGTGCCAGCAGCTCAACGCCGGGACAGGGTCCTTACGAGCAGTACTTC
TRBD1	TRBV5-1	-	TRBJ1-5	CASSLTGGAGQPQHF	TGCGCCAGCAGCTTGACAGGGGGCGCAGGGCAGCCCCAGCATTTT
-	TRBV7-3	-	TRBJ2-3	CASSLEEYTDTQYF	TGTGCCAGCAGCTTAGAGGAATACACAGATACGCAGTATTTT
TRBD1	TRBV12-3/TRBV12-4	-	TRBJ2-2	CASSSTGKLFF	TGTGCCAGCAGTTCGACAGGGAAGCTGTTTTTT
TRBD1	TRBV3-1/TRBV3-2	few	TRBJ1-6	CASSHSRTGPPNSPLHF	TGTGCCAGCAGCCACTCACGGACAGGGCCGCCTAATTCACCCCTCCACTTT
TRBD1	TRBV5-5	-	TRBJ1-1	CASSLKGQGGNTEAFF	TGTGCCAGCAGCTTGAAAGGACAGGGAGGGAACACTGAAGCTTTCTTT
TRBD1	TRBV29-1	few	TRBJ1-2	CSVVTRDREYGYTF	TGCAGCGTTGTCACCCGGGACAGGGAATATGGCTACACCTTC
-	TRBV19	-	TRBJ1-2	CASSIGTTNYGYTF	TGTGCCAGTAGTATTGGGACAACCAACTATGGCTACACCTTC
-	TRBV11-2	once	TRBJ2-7	CASSFGVEQYF	TGTGCCAGCAGCTTCGGAGTTGAGCAGTACTTC
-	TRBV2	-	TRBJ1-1	CASSDGLGLQAFF	TGTGCCAGCAGTGATGGCCTGGGACTCCAGGCTTTCTTT
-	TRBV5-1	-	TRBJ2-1	CASSLRGVDEQFF	TGCGCCAGCAGCTTGAGAGGTGTCGATGAGCAGTTCTTC
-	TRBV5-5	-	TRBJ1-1	CASSLEVGRSRTEAFF	TGTGCCAGCAGCTTGGAGGTGGGGAGAAGCAGAACTGAAGCTTTCTTT
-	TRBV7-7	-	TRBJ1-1	CASSIDKNTEAFF	TGTGCCAGCAGCATCGACAAAAACACTGAAGCTTTCTTT
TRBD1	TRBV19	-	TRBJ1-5	CASNTGESPGAQHF	TGTGCCAGTAATACAGGGGAGTCCCCAGGGGCCCAGCATTTT
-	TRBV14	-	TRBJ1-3	CASSHTGNTIYF	TGTGCCAGCAGCCATACAGGGAACACCATATATTTT
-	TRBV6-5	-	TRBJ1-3	CASSRTDGNTIYF	TGTGCCAGCAGTCGGACTGACGGAAACACCATATATTTT
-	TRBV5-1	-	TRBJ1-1	CASKQATANTEAFF	TGCGCCAGCAAACAGGCAACAGCGAACACTGAAGCTTTCTTT
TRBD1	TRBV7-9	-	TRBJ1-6	CASSYRITGAGSPLHF	TGTGCCAGCAGCTATAGGATAACAGGGGCAGGGTCACCCCTCCACTTT
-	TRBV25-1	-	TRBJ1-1	CASSDRGPTNTEAFF	TGTGCCAGCAGTGACAGGGGACCGACGAACACTGAAGCTTTCTTT
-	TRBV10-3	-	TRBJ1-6	CAISGTDNSPLHF	TGTGCCATCAGTGGGACAGATAATTCACCCCTCCACTTT
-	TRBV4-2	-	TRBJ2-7	CASSPGVESGTYEQYF	TGTGCCAGCAGCCCAGGGGTGGAGTCAGGGACCTACGAGCAGTACTTC